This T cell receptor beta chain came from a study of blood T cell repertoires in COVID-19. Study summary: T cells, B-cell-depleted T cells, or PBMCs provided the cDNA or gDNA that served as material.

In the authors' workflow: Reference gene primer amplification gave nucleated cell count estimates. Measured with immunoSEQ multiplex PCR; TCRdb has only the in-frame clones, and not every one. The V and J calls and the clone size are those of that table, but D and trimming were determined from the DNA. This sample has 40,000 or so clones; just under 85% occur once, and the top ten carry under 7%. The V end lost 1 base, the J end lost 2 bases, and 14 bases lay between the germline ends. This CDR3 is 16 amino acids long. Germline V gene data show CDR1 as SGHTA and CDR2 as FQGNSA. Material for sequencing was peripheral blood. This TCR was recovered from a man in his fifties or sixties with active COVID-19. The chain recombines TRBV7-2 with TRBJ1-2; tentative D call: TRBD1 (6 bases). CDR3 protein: CASSLDGGRTNYGYTF. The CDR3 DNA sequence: TGTGCCAGCAGCTTAGACGGGGGGCGTACCAACTATGGCTACACCTTC.